This record looks at one T cell receptor (beta chain) sequence and its context. No antigen is known for it. Relative to the germline gene, one junction end is altered; a read error may explain this. The sample comes from a study of blood T cells in healthy people across ages. A second PCR of 7 to 11 cycles used a sample-barcoded 5' primer and a J-beta primer mix. A template-switch adaptor that had 12 random nucleotides put a tag on each cDNA molecule. A single record per CDR3 protein comes from TCRdb applying MiXCR to the 5' RACE reads. The repertoire includes just under 550,000 distinct CDR3 sequences, around 24% of them detected once, and roughly 9.4% sits in the top ten. Study-level results: Roughly linear age-related decline in beta diversity appeared, significant by age approximately 41.

The CDR3 covers 16 residues. These same records also appear under a second study, on T cells of mothers and their children. As that report states: Slightly higher, non-significant overlap characterized related mother-child pairs relative to unrelated pairs.

The chain couples TRBV12-3 or TRBV12-4 to TRBJ2-3, with 8 positions matching TRBD1. Sequenced material: blood. The TCR comes from a boy under 18 in good health. In DNA form, the CDR3 reads TGTGCCAGCAGTTTCCCCAGGGGGCTACCCACAGGTACGCAGTATTTT. Translating gives CASSFPRGLPTGTQYF.